The source of this TCR beta chain is a study of blood T cell repertoires in COVID-19. Study-level information: There were acute and convalescent COVID-19 samples, and they came from the United States, Italy and Spain.

In the original analysis: Researchers report that nucleated cell counts were estimated from reference gene primer amplification. The table came from immunoSEQ multiplex PCR; TCRdb's copy has only in-frame clones and leaves some out. V and J calls and clone size are given by that table; D and trimming were obtained from the DNA. The table has roughly 150,000 clones, around 87% seen once; the top ten hold 2.5%. Germline loops: CDR1 MGHRA, CDR2 YSYEKL. CDR3 size: 15 residues. With 1 base clipped from V and 4 bases from J, the junction kept 4 bases outside the gene matches. Followed over time, Seattle patients had been enrolled while infection was active.

The source is a woman of 80 years or more with COVID-19, enrolled during active disease. Sequencing was performed on peripheral blood. The genes are TRBV4-1 and TRBJ2-7; 10 bases are a match to TRBD2. For the CDR3, the DNA is TGCGCCAGCAGCCAAGTCGGGACTAGCGAGTACGAGCAGTACTTC. Amino acid sequence: CASSQVGTSEYEQYF.